Sequencing of this T cell receptor (beta chain) was carried out in a study of naive CD8 T cells in extremely preterm neonates. Assay: immunoSEQ multiplex PCR; the TCRdb copy retains only in-frame clones and omits some. The sample lists approximately 8,000 clones, just over 95% occurring once. About this clone: Its antigen remains unidentified.

Blood donors were healthy children aged about 16-60 months and healthy nonsmoking adults. V lost 4 bases and J lost 4, with 13 bases in between. The germline gives CDR1 SQVTM, CDR2 ANQGSEA. CDR3 length: 14 amino acids. Findings and limits, study-wide: Preterm neonates shared more CDR3 nucleotide sequences (approximately 2.7%) than older groups.

The chain carries TRBV29-1 and TRBJ1-4; D remains ambiguous. Sequenced input: naive CD8+ T cells from blood. The receptor was derived from a human donor in good health. CDR3 nucleotide sequence: TGCAGCGTTGGTGATCCAGGCTATAATGAAAAACTGTTTTTT. Translating gives CSVGDPGYNEKLFF.